This entry features one T cell receptor (beta chain) sequence. What antigen it recognizes has not been identified. The record has no base qualities; no much larger clone is one base away. TCRbeta CDR3 regions were amplified from genomic DNA using the immunoSEQ Assay, a bias-controlled multiplex PCR. Per the authors' processing: Within the assay, amplification of reference gene primers was used to estimate how many nucleated cells each sample contained. To quantify the absolute abundance of each unique TCRbeta CDR3 rearrangement, sequence reads were collapsed and filtered. Productive Simpson clonality was computed per sample as the square root of Simpson's diversity index over productive rearrangements. This is the immuneACCESS table as TCRdb keeps it, with only in-frame sequences that have V and J called. A part of the clones is gone; compared with another copy, unresolved V genes explain less than half, and the rest is unexplained. From that table come the V and J calls and clone size; the DNA was used to work out D and trimming. This sample is represented by about 27,000 clones; roughly 80% of them were singletons. Under 75% of the sample is held by the ten biggest clonotypes.

The source of the sample is a study of blood T cell repertoires in COVID-19 (TCRdb year 2020). Concerning the study at large: The collaborator samples originated in the United States, Italy and Spain and spanned the acute and convalescent phases of COVID-19. The prospective study material was composed of cDNA or gDNA derived from T cells, B-cell-depleted T cells, or PBMCs. Deeply sampled blood TCRbeta repertoires from subjects exposed to, actively infected with, or recovered from COVID-19 were included in the dataset. A freely available public database, intended as a resource for researchers studying the immune response to SARS-CoV-2, is where the repertoires were released. Samples were obtained from the ongoing ImmuneRACE study (first 160 participants) and from roughly 1,300 subjects provided by 6 global collaborators. Sample metadata almost always included a de-identified subject ID, COVID-19 status, age in years and sex. Where available, HLA class I and class II types were taken from metadata supplied by the sample provider and were not determined by assay-based typing. On the study overall, not on this receptor specifically: Clinical and demographic metadata were provided uncurated, with the amount varying by source and participant.

V is pared back by 4 bases and J by 6 bases, with 11 bases lying between the germline termini. Reading the germline V gene (reference sequence) gives CDR1 LGHDT and CDR2 YNNKEL. The CDR3 has 13 amino acids, counting the end cysteine and phenylalanine. Only the CDR3 part of the read is kept: 39 bases, read in frame from the first base. The collaborating institutions used their own protocols to collect whole blood in K2EDTA tubes. Collaborator samples were shipped for TCRbeta analysis as frozen whole blood, isolated PBMCs, or DNA extracted from either sample type. Material for sequencing was peripheral blood. The clonotype comes from a woman older than 75 with acute or convalescent COVID-19. This sequence uses TRBV3-1 (or the pseudogene TRBV3-2) and TRBJ2-3, with TRBD1 as a weak D call on 5 bases. The DNA reads TGTGCCAGCAGCCGTACAGGCCCCGATACGCAGTATTTT. Its product reads: CASSRTGPDTQYF.